This TCR beta chain was sequenced during a study of radiotherapy plus CTLA-4 blockade in lung cancer. On the study more broadly: Patients showed objective responses in 18% of cases, and disease control was achieved by over 25%.

The study's findings and limits: Dynamics of early blood T cell clones, together with interferon-beta, were reportedly the best predictors of response.

This clone has a handful of counts. Its antigen is still unknown. TCRdb's copy holds only in-frame clones and misses some; the assay was immunoSEQ multiplex PCR. In the table there are about 36,000 clones, 55% to 80% of which are singletons. The study gave focal radiation plus ipilimumab CTLA-4 blockade to patients with chemo-refractory metastatic non-small-cell lung cancer. Unmatched junction bases numbered 15, after V lost 5 bases and J lost 14 bases. CDR3 length: 15 residues. The germline V gene has CDR1 SGHDT and CDR2 YYEEEE. V is TRBV5-6 and J is TRBJ1-6; 8 nucleotides match TRBD1. The sequence was collected from a human donor with non-small cell lung cancer who had stable disease on radiotherapy plus ipilimumab. The material was peripheral blood, obtained from a patient treated with radiotherapy plus ipilimumab. DNA of the CDR3: TGTGCCAGCAGGTCAGCTGGACAGGGCCCGTCTTCCCTCCACTTT. Translated, it gives CASRSAGQGPSSLHF.